The clone carrying this TCR beta chain was detected many times. Its antigen is unknown. The read terminates 3 residues before the CDR3 end, so the remaining end is supplied by the germline J gene. The data were taken from a study of T cell clonality in common variable immunodeficiency. CDR1 is DFQATT and CDR2 is SNEGSKA in the germline V gene (reference sequence). Trimming pared 3 bases from V and 0 bases from J, leaving 11 bases between. The CDR3 has 14 amino acids. General study points: Fewer TCRbeta clones were shared among CVID subjects than controls.

The assay was immunoSEQ multiplex PCR, and TCRdb's table has in-frame clones only and misses some. This table holds around 30,000 clones with no singletons; the top ten claim 3.8%. Material for sequencing was peripheral blood mononuclear cells. J is TRBJ1-1 and V is TRBV20-1, with D possibly TRBD1 on 6 matching bases. This TCR came from a person between 18 and 75 years old in good health. The CDR3 loop is CSARASGVNTEAFF. CDR3 bases read: TGCAGTGCTAGGGCTTCAGGGGTGAACACTGAA.